This TCR beta chain is from a study of blood T cell repertoires in COVID-19. Turning to the study itself: Samples representing acute and convalescent COVID-19 were sourced from the United States, Italy and Spain. T cells, B-cell-depleted T cells, or PBMCs supplied cDNA or gDNA.

This clone was observed a handful of times. The germline V gene has CDR1 SGHTA and CDR2 FQGNSA. V was clipped by 1 base and J by 2 bases, with 9 bases between them. This CDR3 is built from 15 residues. The method was immunoSEQ multiplex PCR; TCRdb's version includes in-frame clones alone and lacks a portion of them. The sample lists roughly 200,000 clones; about 88% were seen once. Seattle's cohort entered during active infection and was followed longitudinally. V usage is TRBV7-2 and J usage is TRBJ2-1; D call uncertain. Sequenced: peripheral blood. This receptor was taken from a man between 50 and 59 years old with COVID-19, enrolled during active disease. The chain's CDR3 is CASSLGVGPYNEQFF. The CDR3 DNA reads as TGTGCCAGCAGCTTAGGGGTTGGGCCCTACAATGAGCAGTTCTTC.